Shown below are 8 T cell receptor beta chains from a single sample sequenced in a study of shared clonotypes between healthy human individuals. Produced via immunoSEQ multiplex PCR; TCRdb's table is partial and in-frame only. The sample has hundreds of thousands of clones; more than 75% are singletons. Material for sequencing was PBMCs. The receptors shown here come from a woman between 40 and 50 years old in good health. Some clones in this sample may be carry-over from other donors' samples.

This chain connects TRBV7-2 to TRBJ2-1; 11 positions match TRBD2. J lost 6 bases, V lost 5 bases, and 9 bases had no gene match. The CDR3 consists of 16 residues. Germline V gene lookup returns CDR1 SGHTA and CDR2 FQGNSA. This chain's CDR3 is CASSPNLAGGVNEQFF. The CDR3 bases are TGTGCCAGCAGCCCCAACCTAGCGGGAGGTGTCAATGAGCAGTTCTTC.

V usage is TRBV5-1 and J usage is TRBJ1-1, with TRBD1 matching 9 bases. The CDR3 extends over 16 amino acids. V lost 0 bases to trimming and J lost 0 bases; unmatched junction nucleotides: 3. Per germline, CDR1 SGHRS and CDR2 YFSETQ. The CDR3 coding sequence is TGCGCCAGCAGCTTGGCGACAGGGGGTTTGAACACTGAAGCTTTCTTT. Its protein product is CASSLATGGLNTEAFF. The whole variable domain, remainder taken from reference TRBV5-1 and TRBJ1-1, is KAGVTQTPRYLIKTRGQQVTLSCSPISGHRSVSWYQQTPGQGLQFLFEYFSETQRNKGNFPGRFSGRQFSNSRSEMNVSTLELGDSALYLCASSLATGGLNTEAFFGQGTRLTVV.

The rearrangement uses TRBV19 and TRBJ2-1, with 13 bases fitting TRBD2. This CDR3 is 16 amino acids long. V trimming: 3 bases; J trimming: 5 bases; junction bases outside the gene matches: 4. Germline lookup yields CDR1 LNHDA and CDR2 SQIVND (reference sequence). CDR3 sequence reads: CASSIRLAGGNNEQFF. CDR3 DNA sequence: TGTGCCAGTAGTATCAGACTAGCGGGAGGCAACAATGAGCAGTTCTTC.

The CDR3 bases are TGCGCCAGCAGGCGGGAAAGCACAGATACGCAGTATTTT. This encodes CASRRESTDTQYF. This sequence joins TRBV10-2 and TRBJ2-3; D is perhaps TRBD2 (6 bases). The CDR3 has 13 residues. V was trimmed by 6 bases and J by 0 bases, leaving 7 bases between them. CDR1 is WSHSY and CDR2 is SAAADI in the germline V gene.

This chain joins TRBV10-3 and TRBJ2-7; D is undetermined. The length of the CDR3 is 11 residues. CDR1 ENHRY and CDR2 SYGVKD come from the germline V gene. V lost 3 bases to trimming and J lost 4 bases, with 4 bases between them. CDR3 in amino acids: CAISDRYEQYF. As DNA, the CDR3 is TGTGCCATCAGTGACAGGTACGAGCAGTACTTC.

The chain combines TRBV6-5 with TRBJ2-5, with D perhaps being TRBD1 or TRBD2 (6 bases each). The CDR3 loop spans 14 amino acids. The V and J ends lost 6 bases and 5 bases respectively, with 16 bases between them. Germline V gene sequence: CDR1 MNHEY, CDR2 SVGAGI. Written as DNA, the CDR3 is TGTGCCAGCAGCGGATTGGGGGGCGGGGAGACCCAGTACTTC. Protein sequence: CASSGLGGGETQYF.

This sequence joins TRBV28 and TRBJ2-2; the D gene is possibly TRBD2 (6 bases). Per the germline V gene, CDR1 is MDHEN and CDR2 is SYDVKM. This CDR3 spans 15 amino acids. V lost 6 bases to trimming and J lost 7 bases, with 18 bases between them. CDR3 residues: CASRRSGRGSGELFF. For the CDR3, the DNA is TGTGCCAGCAGGAGAAGCGGGCGGGGAAGCGGGGAGCTGTTTTTT.

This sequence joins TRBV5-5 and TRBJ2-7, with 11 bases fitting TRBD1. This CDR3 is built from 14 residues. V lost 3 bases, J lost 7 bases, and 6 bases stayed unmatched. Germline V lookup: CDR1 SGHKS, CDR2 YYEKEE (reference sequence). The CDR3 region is CASSYGTGGREQYF. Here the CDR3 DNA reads TGTGCCAGCAGCTACGGGACAGGGGGGCGGGAGCAGTACTTC.